This TCR beta chain came from a study of blood T cells in healthy people across ages. Whole-study results and caveats: Roughly linearly, TCR beta diversity per million T cells fell as age increased.

About this clonotype: Its target is unknown.

Sample-barcoded 5' priming and a J-beta primer mix drove a second PCR of roughly 6 to 12 cycles. TCRdb analysed the 5' RACE reads with MiXCR anew, one entry per CDR3 protein. The sample carries around 990,000 distinct CDR3 sequences, around two fifths recorded once. Samples each had at least 5 micrograms of total RNA extracted. Material: blood. The clonotype comes from a man younger than 30 in good health.

The chain's CDR3 is CASSLTGTGTYEQYF. CDR3 sequence (DNA): TGTGCCAGCAGCCTCACCGGGACAGGGACATACGAGCAGTACTTC. The chain employs TRBV4-2 and TRBJ2-4; 9 bases line up with TRBD1. The J call may be wrong; the DNA end is better matched by TRBJ2-7. Looked up from germline, CDR1 is LGHNA and CDR2 is YNFKEQ. CDR3 length: 15 amino acids.